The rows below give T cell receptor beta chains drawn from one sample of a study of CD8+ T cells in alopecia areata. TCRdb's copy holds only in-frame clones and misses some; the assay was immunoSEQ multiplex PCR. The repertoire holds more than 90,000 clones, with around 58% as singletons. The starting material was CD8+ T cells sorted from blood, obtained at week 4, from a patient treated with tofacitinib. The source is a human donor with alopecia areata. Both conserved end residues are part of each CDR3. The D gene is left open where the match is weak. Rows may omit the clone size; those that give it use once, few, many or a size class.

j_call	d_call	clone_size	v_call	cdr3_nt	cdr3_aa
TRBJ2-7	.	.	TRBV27	TGTGCCAGCAGTTTCGGTCAAGATTTCTACGAGCAGTACTTC	CASSFGQDFYEQYF
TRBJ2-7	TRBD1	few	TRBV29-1	TGCAGCGTTGCTCCGGGACAGGGGTACGAGCAGTACTTC	CSVAPGQGYEQYF
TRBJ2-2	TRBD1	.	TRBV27	TGTGCCAGCAGCGTCACAGGGGTGGGCACCGGGGAGCTGTTTTTT	CASSVTGVGTGELFF
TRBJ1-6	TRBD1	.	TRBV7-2	TGTGCCAGCAGCTCACCGACAGGGGGTTCACCCCTCCACTTT	CASSSPTGGSPLHF
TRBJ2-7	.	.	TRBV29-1	TGCAGCGTTGTGACAGGATCCTACGAGCAGTACTTC	CSVVTGSYEQYF
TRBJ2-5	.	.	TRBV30	TGTGCCTGGAGTGTCGTAGCGGCTTTGGGAGAGACCCAGTACTTC	CAWSVVAALGETQYF
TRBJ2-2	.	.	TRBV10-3	TGTGCCATCAGTGATCCCGGATCCACCGGGGAGCTGTTTTTT	CAISDPGSTGELFF
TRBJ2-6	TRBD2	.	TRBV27	TGTGCCAGCAGTTTATGGGGAGGGATGGGGCTCTACTCTGGGGCCAACGTCCTGACTTTC	CASSLWGGMGLYSGANVLTF
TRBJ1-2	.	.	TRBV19	TGTGCCGCAGGGAGCCCCTACTATGGCTACACCTTC	CAAGSPYYGYTF
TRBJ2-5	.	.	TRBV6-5	TGTGCCAGCAGTTACTCGGGGGGAACGGAGGAGACCCAGTACTTC	CASSYSGGTEETQYF
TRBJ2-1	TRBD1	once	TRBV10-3	TGTGCCATCAGTGCCGGGACAGACTCTTACAATGAGCAGTTCTTC	CAISAGTDSYNEQFF
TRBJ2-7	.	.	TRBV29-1	TGCAGCGTTAGAAAGGAGCTTTACTACGAGCAGTACTTC	CSVRKELYYEQYF
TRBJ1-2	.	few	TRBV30	TGTGCCTGGAACTCCGGGGTCAAATATGGCTACACCTTC	CAWNSGVKYGYTF
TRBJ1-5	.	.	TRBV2	TGTGCCAGCAGTGAAACTATACCTAGCAATCAGCCCCAGCATTTT	CASSETIPSNQPQHF
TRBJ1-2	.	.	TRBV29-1	TGCAGCGTTCGGCGGAGCGATAACTATGGCTACACCTTC	CSVRRSDNYGYTF
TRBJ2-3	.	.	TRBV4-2	TGTGCCAGCAGCTGGGGAGGCACAGATACGCAGTATTTT	CASSWGGTDTQYF
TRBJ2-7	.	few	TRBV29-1	TGCAGCGTTCGGACCAGGTCCTACGAGCAGTACTTC	CSVRTRSYEQYF
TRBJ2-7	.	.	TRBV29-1	TGCAGCGTTGAGGGCCTTTCCGAGCAGTACTTC	CSVEGLSEQYF
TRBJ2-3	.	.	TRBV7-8	TGTGCCAGCGAGACAGCCCCTAGCACAGATACGCAGTATTTT	CASETAPSTDTQYF
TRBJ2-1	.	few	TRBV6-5	TGTGCCAGCGCCGACGGGGCAGGGTCCTACAATGAGCAGTTCTTC	CASADGAGSYNEQFF
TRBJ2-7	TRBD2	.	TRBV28	TGTGCCAGCATCCGGGCTAGCGGGGGTAAGAGTGGCGAGCAGTACTTC	CASIRASGGKSGEQYF
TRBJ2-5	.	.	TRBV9	TGTGCCAGCAGCGGACGGGACACCCTCGAAGAGACCCAGTACTTC	CASSGRDTLEETQYF
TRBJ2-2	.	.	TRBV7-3	TGTGCCAGCAGCTTAGTGGCGGATTCCACCGGGGAGCTGTTTTTT	CASSLVADSTGELFF
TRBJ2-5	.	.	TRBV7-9	TGTGCCAGCAGCTTGGCTGCGCCGGGGTTACTCCAAGAGATCCAGTACTTC	CASSLAAPGLLQEIQYF
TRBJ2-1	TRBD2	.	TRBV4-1	TGCGCCAGCAGCCAAGATCTTGCTAGCGGCGGTTTCAATGAGCAGTTCTTC	CASSQDLASGGFNEQFF
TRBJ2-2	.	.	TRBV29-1	TGCAGCGTTGCCTTGAAAACCGGGGAGCTGTTTTTT	CSVALKTGELFF